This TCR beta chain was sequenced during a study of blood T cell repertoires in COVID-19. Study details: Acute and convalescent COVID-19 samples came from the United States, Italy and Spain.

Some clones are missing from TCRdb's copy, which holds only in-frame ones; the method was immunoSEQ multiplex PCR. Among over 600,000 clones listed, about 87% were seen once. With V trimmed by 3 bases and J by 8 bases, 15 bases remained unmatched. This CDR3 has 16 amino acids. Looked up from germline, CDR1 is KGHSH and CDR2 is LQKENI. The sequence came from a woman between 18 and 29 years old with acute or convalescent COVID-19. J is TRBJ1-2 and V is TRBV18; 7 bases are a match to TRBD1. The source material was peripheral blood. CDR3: CASSPDRPSIPGGYTF. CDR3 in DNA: TGTGCCAGCTCACCGGACAGGCCATCTATTCCTGGGGGCTACACCTTC.